The TCR beta chain described here comes from a study of cytomegalovirus exposure and HLA in healthy donors. Study details: The Caucasian-associated ancestry cluster contained approximately 81% of the roughly 400 genotyped donors. Study conclusions and caveats: Among TCR beta chains, those listed as cytomegalovirus-associated numbered fewer than 200.

Both 60 Vbeta primers and 13 Jbeta primers went into the PCR. Sequencing was performed with immunoSEQ multiplex PCR; in TCRdb, only in-frame clones are kept and a portion is missing. This table holds 180,000 or so clones, roughly a tenth found once. This clone came up a few times. Its antigen remains unknown. The CDR3 loop spans 15 amino acids. The V gene end was trimmed by 0 bases and the J gene end by 4 bases; junction bases not matched to a gene: 1. Germline V CDR1 and CDR2: MGHDK, SYGVNS. What was sequenced was PBMCs. The receptor was isolated from a woman in her 30s in good health and CMV-seropositive. The gene calls are TRBV25-1 and TRBJ1-1, with TRBD1 matching over 11 bases. The DNA of the CDR3 is TGTGCCAGCAGTGAATACGGGACAGGGGGCACTGAAGCTTTCTTT. It yields the protein CASSEYGTGGTEAFF. The full variable domain, its missing parts supplied by reference TRBV25-1 and TRBJ1-1, is EADIYQTPRYLVIGTGKKITLECSQTMGHDKMYWYQQDPGMELHLIHYSYGVNSTEKGDLSSESTVSRIRTEHFPLTLESARPSHTSQYLCASSEYGTGGTEAFFGQGTRLTVV.